A selection of T cell receptor beta chains follows, all from one sample in a study of blood T cell repertoires in COVID-19. Data came from immunoSEQ multiplex PCR; TCRdb stores just in-frame clones and leaves some out. This sample has some 190,000 clones; about 80% occur once, and the top ten carry 6.9%. Sequencing was performed on peripheral blood. Every receptor here comes from a man in his 60s with acute or convalescent COVID-19. The CDR3 runs from the conserved cysteine through the conserved F or W. Each record gives: J gene, clone size, V gene, D gene, CDR3 DNA, CDR3 protein. The D gene is left open where the match is weak. Not all rows give a size; the values are once, few, many and, for expanded clones, a class.

j_call: TRBJ2-5; clone_size: -; v_call: TRBV19; d_call: -; cdr3_nt: TGTGCCAGTAGTATCGCGGGGGCTGTGGAGACCCAGTACTTC; cdr3_aa: CASSIAGAVETQYF
j_call: TRBJ1-1; clone_size: -; v_call: TRBV15; d_call: -; cdr3_nt: TGTGCCACCAGCAGAGAGGTAACAGGGCCGATAAGGGAGACTGAAGCTTTCTTT; cdr3_aa: CATSREVTGPIRETEAFF
j_call: TRBJ1-5; clone_size: -; v_call: TRBV10-3; d_call: -; cdr3_nt: TGTGCCATCAGTGAGCGAACTGATCAGCCCCAGCATTTT; cdr3_aa: CAISERTDQPQHF
j_call: TRBJ1-5; clone_size: -; v_call: TRBV24-1; d_call: TRBD1; cdr3_nt: TGTGCCACCAGTGCCAGGACAGGGAATCAGCCCCAGCATTTT; cdr3_aa: CATSARTGNQPQHF
j_call: TRBJ2-3; clone_size: -; v_call: TRBV7-9; d_call: -; cdr3_nt: TGTGCCAGCAGGCGGGATTCGTATACGCAGTATTTT; cdr3_aa: CASRRDSYTQYF
j_call: TRBJ2-1; clone_size: -; v_call: TRBV14; d_call: TRBD2; cdr3_nt: TGTGCCAGCAGCCAAGATTCTTACAGCGGGAGGGTTTTTTACAATGAGCAGTTCTTC; cdr3_aa: CASSQDSYSGRVFYNEQFF
j_call: TRBJ2-1; clone_size: -; v_call: TRBV19; d_call: TRBD2; cdr3_nt: TGTGCCAGTAGCACGAGATCCGGGACTAACAATGAGCAGTTCTTC; cdr3_aa: CASSTRSGTNNEQFF
j_call: TRBJ2-7; clone_size: -; v_call: TRBV2; d_call: TRBD1; cdr3_nt: TGTGCCAGCGGTGTCGGACAGGCTTACTACGAGCAGTACTTC; cdr3_aa: CASGVGQAYYEQYF
j_call: TRBJ2-2; clone_size: -; v_call: TRBV5-1; d_call: TRBD2; cdr3_nt: TGCGCCAGCAGCTCGAGGACTAGCGGGGGGGCTGGCGGGGAGCTGTTTTTT; cdr3_aa: CASSSRTSGGAGGELFF
j_call: TRBJ1-5; clone_size: -; v_call: TRBV6-5; d_call: -; cdr3_nt: TGTGCCAGCAGTTATGTCGGGAGGGTCGGCAATCAGCCCCAGCATTTT; cdr3_aa: CASSYVGRVGNQPQHF
j_call: TRBJ2-7; clone_size: -; v_call: TRBV10-1; d_call: -; cdr3_nt: TGCGCCAGCAATCGGGCAGGGGACTACGAGCAGTACTTC; cdr3_aa: CASNRAGDYEQYF
j_call: TRBJ2-3; clone_size: -; v_call: TRBV3-1/TRBV3-2; d_call: TRBD1; cdr3_nt: TGTGCCAGCAGCCAAGAATCGCGGGGTGGGACAGGAGATACGCAGTATTTT; cdr3_aa: CASSQESRGGTGDTQYF
j_call: TRBJ2-3; clone_size: -; v_call: TRBV3-1/TRBV3-2; d_call: TRBD2; cdr3_nt: TGTGCCAGCAGCCAAGGGGGGAGTAGCGGGAGGTGGGGCACAGATACGCAGTATTTT; cdr3_aa: CASSQGGSSGRWGTDTQYF
j_call: TRBJ1-1; clone_size: -; v_call: TRBV11-3; d_call: TRBD1; cdr3_nt: TGTGCCAGCAGCAAAGGACAGGGGAGGGACACTGAAGCTTTCTTT; cdr3_aa: CASSKGQGRDTEAFF
j_call: TRBJ1-2; clone_size: -; v_call: TRBV2; d_call: -; cdr3_nt: TGTGCCAGCAGCCTTACAGGGTCGAACTATGGCTACACCTTC; cdr3_aa: CASSLTGSNYGYTF
j_call: TRBJ2-1; clone_size: -; v_call: TRBV18; d_call: -; cdr3_nt: TGTGCCAGCTCCCCTAACGACCGGGTATACAATGAGCAGTTCTTC; cdr3_aa: CASSPNDRVYNEQFF
j_call: TRBJ2-1; clone_size: few; v_call: TRBV6-2/TRBV6-3; d_call: TRBD2; cdr3_nt: TGTGCCAGCAGTTACTCTCCGGGGGGAAACCCGCAGTTCTTC; cdr3_aa: CASSYSPGGNPQFF
j_call: TRBJ1-3; clone_size: -; v_call: TRBV19; d_call: -; cdr3_nt: TGTGCCAGTAGTACTCAGGGGTCTGGAAACACCATATATTTT; cdr3_aa: CASSTQGSGNTIYF
j_call: TRBJ2-5; clone_size: once; v_call: TRBV4-2; d_call: TRBD2; cdr3_nt: TGTGCCAGCAGCCAAGATCACGGGGGGGGAGAGACCCAGTACTTC; cdr3_aa: CASSQDHGGGETQYF
j_call: TRBJ1-6; clone_size: few; v_call: TRBV4-3; d_call: TRBD1; cdr3_nt: TGCGCCAGCAGCCAAGGGACAGGCGGCCCGTCTTGGTCACCCCTCCACTTT; cdr3_aa: CASSQGTGGPSWSPLHF
j_call: TRBJ2-7; clone_size: -; v_call: TRBV10-3; d_call: TRBD1; cdr3_nt: TGTGCCATCAGGGAGACAGGGGGCGAAGCTGGGCAGTACTTC; cdr3_aa: CAIRETGGEAGQYF
j_call: TRBJ1-1; clone_size: few; v_call: TRBV29-1; d_call: -; cdr3_nt: TGCAGCGTCAACTCCCGGGACACCGAATTGAACACTGAAGCTTTCTTT; cdr3_aa: CSVNSRDTELNTEAFF
j_call: TRBJ1-2; clone_size: few; v_call: TRBV9; d_call: -; cdr3_nt: TGTGCCAGCAGCGTAGGTGGAGACGGCTACACCTTC; cdr3_aa: CASSVGGDGYTF
j_call: TRBJ1-6; clone_size: -; v_call: TRBV6-5; d_call: -; cdr3_nt: TGTGCCAGCAGTCACACCAGGGTGGAATCACCCCTCCACTTT; cdr3_aa: CASSHTRVESPLHF
j_call: TRBJ1-1; clone_size: -; v_call: TRBV13; d_call: -; cdr3_nt: TGTGCCAGCAGTGTAATGAACACTGAAGCTTTCTTT; cdr3_aa: CASSVMNTEAFF
j_call: TRBJ1-4; clone_size: -; v_call: TRBV5-8; d_call: TRBD1; cdr3_nt: TGTGCCAGCAGCTTGCGTGGTGACAGGGGGGAAAAACTGTTTTTT; cdr3_aa: CASSLRGDRGEKLFF
j_call: TRBJ2-3; clone_size: -; v_call: TRBV5-1; d_call: TRBD2; cdr3_nt: TGCGCCAGCAGCTATCCCCTTTCCAGGACTAGCGGGATCCCAGATACGCAGTATTTT; cdr3_aa: CASSYPLSRTSGIPDTQYF
j_call: TRBJ2-1; clone_size: -; v_call: TRBV5-5; d_call: -; cdr3_nt: TGTGCCAGCCTGGAGGGTGGATACAATGAGCAGTTCTTC; cdr3_aa: CASLEGGYNEQFF
j_call: TRBJ1-3; clone_size: -; v_call: TRBV7-2; d_call: -; cdr3_nt: TGTGCCAGCACCAATAGCCGGGGAAACACCATATATTTT; cdr3_aa: CASTNSRGNTIYF
j_call: TRBJ1-2; clone_size: -; v_call: TRBV19; d_call: TRBD1; cdr3_nt: TGTGCCAGTAGCAACCAGGGGGCGCGGGATGGCTACACCTTC; cdr3_aa: CASSNQGARDGYTF
j_call: TRBJ1-1; clone_size: -; v_call: TRBV19; d_call: TRBD1; cdr3_nt: TGTGCCAGTAGCAACCGGGACAGGACTGAAGCTTTCTTT; cdr3_aa: CASSNRDRTEAFF
j_call: TRBJ2-2; clone_size: -; v_call: TRBV24-1; d_call: -; cdr3_nt: TGTGCCACCAGTCCGACAACGAACACCGGGGAGCTGTTTTTT; cdr3_aa: CATSPTTNTGELFF
j_call: TRBJ1-4; clone_size: -; v_call: TRBV15; d_call: TRBD1; cdr3_nt: TGTGCCACCAGCAGAGAAAGGACAGGTATTAATGAAAAACTGTTTTTT; cdr3_aa: CATSRERTGINEKLFF
j_call: TRBJ1-2; clone_size: -; v_call: TRBV2; d_call: -; cdr3_nt: TGTGCCAGCAGTGAAGGGCAGGGGCCGCAACGAGGCTACACCTTC; cdr3_aa: CASSEGQGPQRGYTF
j_call: TRBJ1-1; clone_size: -; v_call: TRBV5-4; d_call: TRBD1; cdr3_nt: TGTGCCAGCAGCTTGGAGGCAGGGGGAGGCACTGAAGCTTTCTTT; cdr3_aa: CASSLEAGGGTEAFF
j_call: TRBJ2-1; clone_size: -; v_call: TRBV5-1; d_call: TRBD2; cdr3_nt: TGCGCCAGCGATCCTAGCGGGAGGGGGGGTAATGAGCAGTTCTTC; cdr3_aa: CASDPSGRGGNEQFF
j_call: TRBJ1-1; clone_size: -; v_call: TRBV7-7; d_call: TRBD1; cdr3_nt: TGTGCTAGCAGCAACAGGGGGCCCACTGAAGCTTTCTTT; cdr3_aa: CASSNRGPTEAFF
j_call: TRBJ2-5; clone_size: -; v_call: TRBV7-2; d_call: -; cdr3_nt: TGTGCCAGCAGCTTAGTGGGGGGGCCCCGGGAGACCCAGTACTTC; cdr3_aa: CASSLVGGPRETQYF
j_call: TRBJ1-5; clone_size: -; v_call: TRBV6-5; d_call: -; cdr3_nt: TGTGCCAGCAGCCCGGACATAAATCAGCCCCAGCATTTT; cdr3_aa: CASSPDINQPQHF
j_call: TRBJ1-5; clone_size: -; v_call: TRBV5-1; d_call: TRBD1; cdr3_nt: TGCGCCAGCAGCTTGGTCAAAGCGGGCCTCGAGGACAGGGATCATAGCAATCAGCCCCAGCATTTT; cdr3_aa: CASSLVKAGLEDRDHSNQPQHF
j_call: TRBJ2-3; clone_size: -; v_call: TRBV7-3; d_call: TRBD2; cdr3_nt: TGTGCCAGCAGCACACTAGCGGGAGAACTAGATACGCAGTATTTT; cdr3_aa: CASSTLAGELDTQYF
j_call: TRBJ1-1; clone_size: -; v_call: TRBV9; d_call: TRBD1; cdr3_nt: TGTGCCAGCAGCAAGACCGGGACAGACGTATTTGAAGCTTTCTTT; cdr3_aa: CASSKTGTDVFEAFF
j_call: TRBJ1-3; clone_size: -; v_call: TRBV13; d_call: TRBD1; cdr3_nt: TGTGCCAGCAGCCTACAGGGGGTCCGGAACACCATATATTTT; cdr3_aa: CASSLQGVRNTIYF
j_call: TRBJ2-5; clone_size: -; v_call: TRBV15; d_call: -; cdr3_nt: TGTGCCACCAGCAGAGATCGTGAGGGAAATTCGCAATGTAATTTAGAGACCCAGTACTTC; cdr3_aa: CATSRDREGNSQCNLETQYF
j_call: TRBJ2-5; clone_size: -; v_call: TRBV3-1/TRBV3-2; d_call: TRBD2; cdr3_nt: TGTGCCAGCAGCCGTTACAGCGGGGTAAGGGAGACCCAGTACTTC; cdr3_aa: CASSRYSGVRETQYF
j_call: TRBJ1-5; clone_size: few; v_call: TRBV3-1/TRBV3-2; d_call: -; cdr3_nt: TGTGCCAGCAGCCAGGGGGACATGGGAGGCAATCAGCCCCAGCATTTT; cdr3_aa: CASSQGDMGGNQPQHF
j_call: TRBJ1-2; clone_size: -; v_call: TRBV5-1; d_call: -; cdr3_nt: TGCGCCAGCAGCCCTTCAGGCCCTCTGGATAAAGGCTACACCTTC; cdr3_aa: CASSPSGPLDKGYTF
j_call: TRBJ1-3; clone_size: -; v_call: TRBV10-3; d_call: -; cdr3_nt: TGTGCCATCAGCCAATACGACGGAGCTGGAAACACCATATATTTT; cdr3_aa: CAISQYDGAGNTIYF
j_call: TRBJ1-2; clone_size: -; v_call: TRBV19; d_call: TRBD1; cdr3_nt: TGTGCCAGTAGTAGGACAGGGCTGAGTGGCTACACCTTC; cdr3_aa: CASSRTGLSGYTF
j_call: TRBJ2-1; clone_size: -; v_call: TRBV4-3; d_call: TRBD2; cdr3_nt: TGCGCCAGCAGCCTGGAGACTAGCACTGAGCAGTTCTTC; cdr3_aa: CASSLETSTEQFF
j_call: TRBJ1-4; clone_size: -; v_call: TRBV11-2; d_call: -; cdr3_nt: TGTGCCAGCAGCTTGAGGGGGAGGGATGAAAAACTGTTTTTT; cdr3_aa: CASSLRGRDEKLFF
j_call: TRBJ2-5; clone_size: -; v_call: TRBV6-1; d_call: TRBD1; cdr3_nt: TGTGCCAGCAGTGAACCCGGACAGGGGGCTAGAGAGACCCAGTACTTC; cdr3_aa: CASSEPGQGARETQYF
j_call: TRBJ1-1; clone_size: -; v_call: TRBV6-1; d_call: TRBD1; cdr3_nt: TGTGCCAGCAGTGAATTCGGAAGACAGGGCTTTGAAGCTTTCTTT; cdr3_aa: CASSEFGRQGFEAFF
j_call: TRBJ1-5; clone_size: once; v_call: TRBV4-1; d_call: -; cdr3_nt: TGCGCCAGCAGCCAAGATCCCCCGGTCGCCCGAGGCAATCAGCCCCAGCATTTT; cdr3_aa: CASSQDPPVARGNQPQHF
j_call: TRBJ2-5; clone_size: -; v_call: TRBV7-6; d_call: TRBD2; cdr3_nt: TGTGCCAGCAGCCTGGGACTAGCGGGGGGGCAAGAGACCCAGTACTTC; cdr3_aa: CASSLGLAGGQETQYF
j_call: TRBJ1-6; clone_size: few; v_call: TRBV5-1; d_call: TRBD1; cdr3_nt: TGCGCCAGCAGCTTGGAAGTCCAGGGGGCGAATTCACCCCTCCACTTT; cdr3_aa: CASSLEVQGANSPLHF
j_call: TRBJ1-1; clone_size: -; v_call: TRBV27; d_call: -; cdr3_nt: TGTGCCAGCAGTTCGAACCTCAGGGGAATGGGCATGAACACTGAAGCTTTCTTT; cdr3_aa: CASSSNLRGMGMNTEAFF
j_call: TRBJ1-5; clone_size: -; v_call: TRBV5-1; d_call: -; cdr3_nt: TGCGCCAGCAGCCCAGGGACACAGAATCAGCCCCAGCATTTT; cdr3_aa: CASSPGTQNQPQHF
j_call: TRBJ1-2; clone_size: -; v_call: TRBV5-1; d_call: TRBD1; cdr3_nt: TGCGCCAGCAGCTTGGGACAGGGGATAGACTATGGCTACACCTTC; cdr3_aa: CASSLGQGIDYGYTF
j_call: TRBJ2-1; clone_size: -; v_call: TRBV12-3/TRBV12-4; d_call: -; cdr3_nt: TGTGCCAGCAGCGCTCACCGGGACTCTCGGTTCTTC; cdr3_aa: CASSAHRDSRFF